This T cell receptor beta chain was identified in a study of STAT5B mutations in CD4+ large granular lymphocyte leukemia. Overall study findings and caveats: No patients shared main leukemic clonotypes, though roughly 25% appeared at low frequency elsewhere. Patient CD4-sorted repertoires stayed more clonal than healthy ones after leukemic-clone removal. TRBV06-family usage was enriched in top patient clones (8/27) versus controls (2/35). Higher CD4+ than CD8+ T-LGLL clonality might reflect small sample size.

Assay used: immunoSEQ multiplex PCR; TCRdb lists only in-frame clones, some missing. The sample shows 38,000 or so clones, roughly 85% of them seen only once. Concerning this clone itself: Its antigen is unknown.

J gave up 12 bases and V 5 bases, and 8 bases lay outside the gene matches. Germline assignment: CDR1 MNHEY and CDR2 SVGAGI. The CDR3 has 12 residues. The chain is built from TRBV6-5 and TRBJ1-1; TRBD1 matches 8 bases. The sequenced sample was CD4+ T cells from blood buffy coats. The clonotype was recovered from a human donor in good health. The CDR3 nucleotides are TGTGCCAGCAGTGGACAGGGCTTGACGACTTTCTTT. Encoded protein: CASSGQGLTTFF.